The clone carrying this T cell receptor (beta chain) was recorded a few times. Its target is unknown. The data belong to a study of T-cell reconstitution after alpha-beta-depleted transplantation in children. Study-level points and caveats: A year had passed since transplant, and T-cell counts and diversity by then came mostly from newly produced T cells. Surviving recipient T cells and thymic progenitors accounted for the high day-60 TCRbeta diversity observed in some patients.

Unique molecular identifiers were incorporated when the TCRbeta library was constructed. TCRdb used MiXCR to reprocess the PCR reads, holding one entry per CDR3 protein. The profile shows more than 3,000 distinct CDR3 sequences, 28% of them singletons. With 6 bases removed from V and 7 bases from J, the gap between germline ends came to 15 bases. The CDR3 runs to 13 residues. Per germline, CDR1 SEHNR and CDR2 FQNEAQ (reference sequence). Sequenced material: PBMCs, mostly from graft donor cells, taken 60 days after TCRalphabeta/CD19-depleted stem cell transplant. The genes are TRBV7-9 and TRBJ2-5, with D maybe TRBD2 (6 bases). The clonotype was recovered from a male patient under 10 years old who had a stem cell transplant for acute myeloid leukemia, so the T cells may come from the graft donor. In DNA, the CDR3 is TGTGCCAGCAGTTCAACAGGAGGGCGGACCCAGTACTTC. As protein: CASSSTGGRTQYF.